The next 14 T cell receptor beta chains were all read from a single sample in a study of cytomegalovirus exposure and HLA in healthy donors. The PCR ran on 60 Vbeta and 13 Jbeta primers. Clones were read by immunoSEQ multiplex PCR, and TCRdb kept only the in-frame ones, dropping some. The top ten hold almost 2% of the sample, which has about 160,000 clones, about 86% seen once. The material sequenced was PBMCs. The receptors shown here come from a woman younger than 35 in good health and CMV-seronegative.

The rearrangement links TRBV30 to TRBJ2-7; 11 nucleotides agree with TRBD2. CDR1 is GTSNPN and CDR2 is SVGIG in the germline V gene (reference sequence). Unmatched junction bases numbered 8, after V lost 0 bases and J lost 10 bases. The CDR3 is 14 amino acids. The CDR3 region is CAWSVRLAGGRQYF. The CDR3 nucleotides read TGTGCCTGGAGTGTACGGCTAGCGGGAGGAAGACAGTACTTC.

The chain employs TRBV20-1 and TRBJ2-3, with D possibly being TRBD2 (5 bases). Germline V lookup: CDR1 DFQATT, CDR2 SNEGSKA (reference sequence). The CDR3 is made up of 11 amino acids. V shed 2 bases and J shed 7 bases, with 7 bases lying between them. The CDR3 bases are TGCAGTGCTAGACCTAGCAATACGCAGTATTTT. Its translation: CSARPSNTQYF.

The chain recombines TRBV7-8 with TRBJ1-2; 7 bases fit TRBD1. V was clipped by 1 base and J by 5 bases; unmatched bases: 7. The germline gives CDR1 SGHVS, CDR2 FQNEAQ. The CDR3 loop spans 15 amino acids. The CDR3 bases are TGTGCCAGCAGCTTAGTACTTCTACAGGGGTATGGCTACACCTTC. Translating gives CASSLVLLQGYGYTF.

The CDR3: CASSLYRDRAYEQYF. For the CDR3, the DNA is TGTGCCAGCTCACTTTACCGGGACAGGGCGTACGAGCAGTACTTC. The rearrangement joins TRBV18 to TRBJ2-7; 9 bases are shared with TRBD1. V was pared by 4 bases and J by 4 bases, with 8 bases of the junction left unmatched. Germline loops: CDR1 KGHSH, CDR2 LQKENI. The CDR3 contains 15 residues.

This clone has a single count. The chain combines TRBV29-1 with TRBJ2-5; maybe TRBD1 (6 bases). Trimming took off 7 bases at V and 0 bases at J, with 9 bases between the two ends. Germline V lookup: CDR1 SQVTM, CDR2 ANQGSEA. CDR3 length equals 12 residues. Written as DNA, the CDR3 is TGCAGCGCTGCAGGGGACCAAGAGACCCAGTACTTC. This sequence encodes CSAAGDQETQYF.

This rearrangement joins TRBV15 to TRBJ1-2; a weak D match, TRBD1 (6 bases). CDR1 LNHNV and CDR2 YYDKDF come from the germline V gene (reference sequence). Trimming took 4 bases from V and 4 from J, leaving 13 bases between them. CDR3 size: 14 residues. The CDR3 spells CATSNPPGAYGYTF. The DNA for the CDR3 is TGTGCCACCAGCAACCCCCCAGGGGCCTATGGCTACACCTTC.

The chain carries TRBV2 and TRBJ2-1, with 12 bases aligning to TRBD2. The CDR3 runs 14 residues. The junction had 5 bases not matched to a gene; V was cut back by 4 bases and J by 10 bases. CDR1 and CDR2 from the germline V gene are SNHLY and FYNNEI. The chain's CDR3 is CASSASGRAGEQFF. The CDR3 nucleotides read TGTGCCAGCAGTGCTAGCGGGAGGGCCGGGGAGCAGTTCTTC.

The CDR3 reads CASSLGGDTQYF. The CDR3 bases are TGTGCCAGCAGTTTGGGGGGGGATACGCAGTATTTT. V and J are TRBV28 and TRBJ2-3; TRBD2 matches at 7 bases. CDR3 length: 12 amino acids. The germline gives CDR1 MDHEN, CDR2 SYDVKM. The J segment lost 6 bases and the V segment lost 3 bases, leaving 0 bases of the junction unmatched.

The rearrangement links TRBV5-1 to TRBJ1-6, with D maybe TRBD1 (6 bases). Germline V gene data show CDR1 as SGHRS and CDR2 as YFSETQ. The length of the CDR3 is 17 residues. V dropped 1 base and J dropped 3 bases, with 14 bases sitting between them. CDR3 residues: CASSLFGGRFYNSPLHF. DNA for the CDR3: TGCGCCAGCAGCTTGTTTGGGGGCCGATTCTATAATTCACCCCTCCACTTT.

This clone appeared a single time. The rearrangement links TRBV4-1 to TRBJ1-5, with 9 positions matching TRBD1. The CDR3 has 15 amino acids. Germline CDR1 and CDR2: MGHRA and YSYEKL. V lost 1 base to trimming and J lost 11 bases; unmatched junction nucleotides: 9. CDR3: CASSQGLGQGGTQHF. CDR3 nucleotides: TGCGCCAGCAGCCAAGGCCTGGGACAGGGAGGGACCCAGCATTTT.

The rearrangement joins TRBV5-1 to TRBJ2-7; D is ambiguous. Between the trimmed V and J ends, which lost 1 base and 0 bases, there was a span of 8 bases. Germline loops: CDR1 SGHRS, CDR2 YFSETQ. This CDR3 has 14 amino acids. The CDR3 sequence: CASSLMVSSYEQYF. The CDR3 nucleotides read TGCGCCAGCAGCTTGATGGTCAGCTCCTACGAGCAGTACTTC. The full variable domain, completed using reference TRBV5-1 and TRBJ2-7, is KAGVTQTPRYLIKTRGQQVTLSCSPISGHRSVSWYQQTPGQGLQFLFEYFSETQRNKGNFPGRFSGRQFSNSRSEMNVSTLELGDSALYLCASSLMVSSYEQYFGPGTRLTVT.

The V call is TRBV28, the J call TRBJ2-5; the D gene is possibly TRBD1 (5 bases). Trimming removed 11 bases at V and 5 bases at J, with 24 bases between. The V gene's germline CDR1 is MDHEN and CDR2 SYDVKM. CDR3 length: 15 residues. This CDR3 is CAVVRAGWSLETQYF. As DNA, the CDR3 is TGTGCCGTCGTCAGGGCAGGGTGGAGTTTGGAGACCCAGTACTTC. Full variable domain (rest looked up from reference TRBV28 and TRBJ2-5): DVKVTQSSRYLVKRTGEKVFLECVQDMDHENMFWYRQDPGLGLRLIYFSYDVKMKEKGDIPEGYSVSREKKERFSLILESASTNQTSMYLCAVVRAGWSLETQYFGPGTRLLVL.

This chain links TRBV10-3 with TRBJ2-3, with a tentative D call TRBD2 (6 bases). The CDR3 covers 14 residues. Looked up from germline, CDR1 is ENHRY and CDR2 is SYGVKD. Trimming took off 8 bases at V and 3 bases at J, with 15 bases between the two ends. The chain's CDR3 is CAIGWGGETDTQYF. The CDR3 nucleotides read TGTGCCATCGGGTGGGGCGGGGAGACAGATACGCAGTATTTT.

The rearrangement joins TRBV28 to TRBJ2-5; no definite D call. Judging by the DNA end, TRBJ2-7 fits better; the J call may be wrong. The CDR3 consists of 12 residues. Per the germline V gene, CDR1 is MDHEN and CDR2 is SYDVKM. The CDR3: CASSKSSYEQYF. The DNA for the CDR3 is TGTGCCAGCAGTAAAAGCTCCTACGAGCAGTACTTC.